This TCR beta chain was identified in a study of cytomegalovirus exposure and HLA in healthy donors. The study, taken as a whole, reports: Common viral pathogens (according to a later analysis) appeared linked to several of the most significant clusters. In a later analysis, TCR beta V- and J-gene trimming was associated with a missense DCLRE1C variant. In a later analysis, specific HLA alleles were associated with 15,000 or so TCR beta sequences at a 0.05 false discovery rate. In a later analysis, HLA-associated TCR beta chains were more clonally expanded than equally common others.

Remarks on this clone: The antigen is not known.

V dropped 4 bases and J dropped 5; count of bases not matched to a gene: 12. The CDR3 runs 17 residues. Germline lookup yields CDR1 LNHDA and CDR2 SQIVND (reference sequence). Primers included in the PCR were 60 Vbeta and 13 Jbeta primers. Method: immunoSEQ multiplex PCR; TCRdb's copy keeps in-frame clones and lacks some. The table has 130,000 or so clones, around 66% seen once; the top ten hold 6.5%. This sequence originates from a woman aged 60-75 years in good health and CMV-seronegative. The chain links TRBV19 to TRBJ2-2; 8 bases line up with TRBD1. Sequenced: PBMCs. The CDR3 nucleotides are TGTGCCAGTAGTACCATTACCGGGACAGGAAAGACCGGGGAGCTGTTTTTT. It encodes CASSTITGTGKTGELFF.